A single sample is the source of the 3 T cell receptor beta chains below, sequenced in a study of T cells in Graves' hyperthyroidism and ophthalmopathy. The investigators amplified TCR beta CDR3 regions from RNA transcripts. First-round RT-PCR targeting the TCR CDR3 was performed with the HTBI primer set. TCRdb re-derived calls from the multiplex PCR reads in MiXCR, one entry per CDR3 protein. The sample lists roughly 250,000 distinct CDR3 sequences; roughly 22% were seen once. Sequenced sample: blood. The receptors shown here come from a man aged 25 to 45 with Graves' ophthalmopathy.

This clonotype showed up many times. The chain employs TRBV5-1 and TRBJ2-7; D not resolved. Germline CDR1 is SGHRS and CDR2 is YFSETQ. V lost 1 base and J 7 bases, leaving 12 bases between the germline ends. The CDR3 totals 13 residues. The CDR3 protein is CASSLSQPLEQYF. CDR3 nucleotide sequence: TGCGCCAGCAGCTTGTCCCAACCGCTGGAGCAGTACTTC.

This clonotype was seen a few times. The CDR3 region has the DNA TGTGCCAGCAGTGAGTTTGAGAAAGAGACCCAGTACTTC. This encodes CASSEFEKETQYF. The V gene is TRBV2, the J gene TRBJ2-5; no clear D. The V and J ends lost 3 bases and 3 bases respectively, with 8 bases between them. This CDR3 region has 13 residues. The V gene's germline CDR1 is SNHLY and CDR2 FYNNEI.

The V and J genes are TRBV27 and TRBJ1-2; a weak D match, TRBD1 (5 bases). Trimming shortened V by 8 bases and J by 4 bases, and 14 bases separated the two germline ends. The CDR3 sequence is 13 residues long. In germline, CDR1 is MNHEY, CDR2 SMNVEV (reference sequence). CDR3 in amino acids: CASRLDSRYGYTF. CDR3 nucleotide sequence: TGTGCCAGCCGCCTTGACAGCCGCTATGGCTACACCTTC.